Below, 19 T cell receptor beta chains from the same sample are listed, as sequenced in a study of T cells in Graves' hyperthyroidism and ophthalmopathy. RNA transcripts provided the source from which TCR beta CDR3 regions were amplified. With the HTBI primer set, the TCR CDR3 went through a first round of RT-PCR. TCRdb redid the calling of the multiplex PCR reads with MiXCR, one entry per CDR3 protein. The sample contains a few hundred thousand distinct CDR3 sequences, more than 15% of which appear only once. Sequenced sample: blood. The receptors were gathered from a woman under 30 with Graves' hyperthyroidism that later progressed to Graves' ophthalmopathy.

This clonotype was counted at least ten times. The genes are TRBV28 and TRBJ1-2, with 8 bases that match TRBD1. The CDR3 spans 18 residues. Per the germline V gene, CDR1 is MDHEN and CDR2 is SYDVKM. J gave up 6 bases and V 5 bases, and 20 bases lay outside the gene matches. CDR3 sequence (DNA): TGTGCCAGCAGTAGACTCTCGATGTGGGGACAGGAATGGCATGGCTACACCTTC. Residues: CASSRLSMWGQEWHGYTF.

This clonotype has only a few counts. The chain carries TRBV27 and TRBJ2-7; D remains unclear. V was clipped by 0 bases and J by 2 bases, with 8 bases between them. The CDR3 consists of 14 residues. CDR1 MNHEY and CDR2 SMNVEV come from the germline V gene (reference sequence). The CDR3 nucleotides are TGTGCCAGCAGTTTATCGGGCTCCACCTACGAGCAGTACTTC. Amino acids: CASSLSGSTYEQYF.

This clonotype was detected ten times or more. This sequence joins TRBV6-1 and TRBJ2-1; D is undetermined. CDR3 size: 13 residues. Germline loops: CDR1 MNHNS, CDR2 SASEGT. V was cut by 5 bases and J by 4 bases, with 9 bases left in between. CDR3 sequence reads: CASSYHRYNEQFF. Here the CDR3 DNA reads TGTGCCAGCAGTTACCATCGGTACAATGAGCAGTTCTTC.

On this clonotype: This may come from a read error, since a much larger clone is one base off. The J gene is TRBJ2-2, the V gene TRBV27, with TRBD2 identical over 10 bases. The CDR3 is 19 residues long. Trimming removed 2 bases from V and 7 bases from J; junction bases left unmatched: 16. Germline-derived CDR1 and CDR2 are MNHEY and SMNVEV (reference sequence). The CDR3 here is CASSLEGVLAGEVGGELFF. The CDR3 DNA is TGTGCCAGCAGTTTAGAGGGTGTCCTAGCGGGAGAAGTGGGCGGGGAGCTGTTTTTT.

To note about this clonotype: A much bigger clone sits one base away, suggesting this may be a read error. The chain has TRBV6-4 and TRBJ2-4; 8 bases are a match to TRBD1. V was pared by 4 bases and J by 4 bases, with 3 bases of the junction left unmatched. Germline V gene lookup returns CDR1 MRHNA and CDR2 SNTAGT. The length of the CDR3 is 14 residues. The CDR3 bases are TGTGCCAGCAGTGGACAGGGGTCAAAAAACATTCAGTACTTC. This sequence encodes CASSGQGSKNIQYF.

This clonotype was seen ten or more times. The gene calls are TRBV20-1 and TRBJ1-5, with D perhaps matching TRBD1 (6 bases). V shed 6 bases and J shed 0 bases, with 15 bases lying between them. Germline V CDR1 and CDR2: DFQATT, SNEGSKA (reference sequence). The CDR3 is made up of 15 amino acids. Here the CDR3 reads CSAPYRTASNQPQHF. The CDR3 DNA reads TGCAGTGCGCCCTATCGGACAGCTAGCAATCAGCCCCAGCATTTT.

This clonotype was found a few times. V and J are TRBV27 and TRBJ1-4; D is uncertain. Germline lookup yields CDR1 MNHEY and CDR2 SMNVEV (reference sequence). This CDR3 region has 15 residues. V was pared by 5 bases and J by 8 bases, with 18 bases between. For the CDR3, the DNA is TGTGCCAGCAGTAATGGTTGGGAAGGAAGGGAAAAACTGTTTTTT. Translated: CASSNGWEGREKLFF.

This clonotype was counted a few times. This chain joins TRBV28 and TRBJ1-2, with a weak D call TRBD1 (5 bases). V was pared by 4 bases and J by 2 bases, with 11 bases between. The CDR3 loop spans 14 amino acids. The germline gives CDR1 MDHEN, CDR2 SYDVKM. The CDR3 reads CASSWYRSNYGYTF. The CDR3 DNA is TGTGCCAGCAGTTGGTACAGGAGCAACTATGGCTACACCTTC.

This clonotype was counted ten times or more. V usage is TRBV28 and J usage is TRBJ1-1; perhaps TRBD1 as D (5 bases). V lost 7 bases and J lost 3, with 12 bases in between. The CDR3 extends over 13 amino acids. Germline V gene sequence: CDR1 MDHEN, CDR2 SYDVKM. CDR3 DNA sequence: TGTGCCAGCACCCGGGGGGGGGACACTGAAGCTTTCTTT. It yields the protein CASTRGGDTEAFF.

DNA for the CDR3: TGCGCCAGCAGTGAGTCTCGATATCCGACTACGAGTTACAATGAGCAGTTCTTC. It is translated as CASSESRYPTTSYNEQFF. The V and J genes are TRBV10-2 and TRBJ2-1; possibly TRBD2 for D (5 bases). V lost 0 bases to trimming and J lost 4 bases, with 19 bases between them. Per the germline V gene, CDR1 is WSHSY and CDR2 is SAAADI. The CDR3 extends over 18 amino acids.

This chain uses TRBV9 with TRBJ2-5, with D unclear. Germline V gene data show CDR1 as SGDLS and CDR2 as YYNGEE. The CDR3 covers 15 residues. V shed 3 bases and J shed 5 bases, with 17 bases lying between them. CDR3 in amino acids: CASSATPDPRETQYF. Written as DNA, the CDR3 is TGTGCCAGCAGCGCAACGCCTGACCCGAGGGAGACCCAGTACTTC.

In this sample, this clonotype turned up a few times. The V and J genes are TRBV28 and TRBJ2-6, with D possibly being TRBD2 (6 bases). Trimming cost V 5 bases and J 3 bases, with 23 bases left between them. Germline V lookup: CDR1 MDHEN, CDR2 SYDVKM. The CDR3 spans 19 residues. CDR3 nucleotide sequence: TGTGCCAGCAGTCCGGGATCTTATCCGGGGGAACGTGGGGCCAACGTCCTGACTTTC. Its translation is CASSPGSYPGERGANVLTF.

This clonotype was counted ten times or more. The chain uses TRBV18 and TRBJ2-3; D unclear. The CDR3 runs 14 residues. V lost 4 bases and J 2 bases, leaving 10 bases between the germline ends. The V gene's germline CDR1 is KGHSH and CDR2 LQKENI. This CDR3 reads CASSRGRSTDTQYF. The DNA for the CDR3 is TGTGCCAGCTCACGAGGACGGTCCACAGATACGCAGTATTTT.

A few counts support this clonotype. The rearrangement joins TRBV7-6 to TRBJ2-1; no definite D call. Germline V gene lookup returns CDR1 SGHVS and CDR2 FNYEAQ. Trimming removed 1 base from V and 10 bases from J, with 11 bases in between. The CDR3 length is 13 residues. This chain's CDR3 is CASSLGVQNEQFF. CDR3 bases: TGTGCCAGCAGCTTAGGCGTACAGAACGAGCAGTTCTTC.

This clonotype was found once. Likely a read error: the CDR3 ends without its conserved phenylalanine or tryptophan. V is TRBV27 and J is TRBJ2-6, with D perhaps matching TRBD2 (5 bases). The CDR3 sequence is 15 residues long. Trimming removed 2 bases at V and 1 base at J, with 6 bases between. In germline, CDR1 is MNHEY, CDR2 SMNVEV (reference sequence). In DNA, the CDR3 is TGTGCCAGCAGTTTACGAGGGTCTGGGGCCAACGTCCTGACTCTC. This translates into CASSLRGSGANVLTL.

In its sample, this clonotype was seen a few times. The chain joins TRBV28 to TRBJ2-3; 8 nucleotides agree with TRBD1. Germline CDR1 reads MDHEN; CDR2 reads SYDVKM. The CDR3 length is 14 residues. Losses at the gene ends were 7 bases for V and 4 bases for J; bases not matched to a gene: 7. In DNA form, the CDR3 reads TGTGCCAGCACCTCGGACAGGGCCGCAGATACGCAGTATTTT. Protein: CASTSDRAADTQYF.

V usage is TRBV4-1 and J usage is TRBJ2-7; a weak D match, TRBD1 (6 bases). Between the trimmed V and J ends, which lost 3 bases and 4 bases, there was a span of 22 bases. Germline V CDR1 and CDR2: MGHRA, YSYEKL. CDR3 size: 17 residues. The CDR3 spells CASSHPSGRGTAYEQYF. CDR3 coding DNA: TGCGCCAGCAGCCATCCCTCGGGCAGGGGAACCGCATACGAGCAGTACTTC.

The table lists this clonotype with many counts. This chain uses TRBV5-1 with TRBJ2-1; the D is unclear. Trimming cost V 7 bases and J 5 bases, with 10 bases left between them. This CDR3 contains 12 residues. Per the germline V gene, CDR1 is SGHRS and CDR2 is YFSETQ. The CDR3 is CASATTDNEQFF. The CDR3 DNA sequence: TGCGCCAGCGCGACAACGGACAATGAGCAGTTCTTC.

J is TRBJ2-3 and V is TRBV4-1; 8 bases map to TRBD2. CDR3 length: 17 residues. Germline CDR1 and CDR2: MGHRA and YSYEKL. Trimming at V came to 4 bases and at J to 5 bases, leaving 14 bases not matched to a gene. This chain's CDR3 is CASSPHDGLASGDTQYF. CDR3 nucleotides: TGCGCCAGCAGCCCTCATGACGGACTAGCTTCGGGAGATACGCAGTATTTT.